The T cell receptor (beta chain) under discussion was sequenced for a study of cytomegalovirus exposure and HLA in healthy donors. The study ran its PCR with 60 Vbeta and 13 Jbeta primers. Clones were read by immunoSEQ multiplex PCR, and TCRdb kept only the in-frame ones, dropping some. This table has a few hundred thousand clones, about 85% appearing once. CDR1 and CDR2 from the germline V gene are MNHEY and SMNVEV (reference sequence). The CDR3 runs 13 residues. V was pared by 7 bases and J by 0 bases, with 4 bases between. The sample was PBMCs. The chain links TRBV27 to TRBJ2-6; no clear D. This TCR derives from a woman between 45 and 60 years old in good health and CMV-seropositive. CDR3 DNA sequence: TGTGCCAGCACCCGCTCTGGGGCCAACGTCCTGACTTTC. This gives the protein CASTRSGANVLTF.